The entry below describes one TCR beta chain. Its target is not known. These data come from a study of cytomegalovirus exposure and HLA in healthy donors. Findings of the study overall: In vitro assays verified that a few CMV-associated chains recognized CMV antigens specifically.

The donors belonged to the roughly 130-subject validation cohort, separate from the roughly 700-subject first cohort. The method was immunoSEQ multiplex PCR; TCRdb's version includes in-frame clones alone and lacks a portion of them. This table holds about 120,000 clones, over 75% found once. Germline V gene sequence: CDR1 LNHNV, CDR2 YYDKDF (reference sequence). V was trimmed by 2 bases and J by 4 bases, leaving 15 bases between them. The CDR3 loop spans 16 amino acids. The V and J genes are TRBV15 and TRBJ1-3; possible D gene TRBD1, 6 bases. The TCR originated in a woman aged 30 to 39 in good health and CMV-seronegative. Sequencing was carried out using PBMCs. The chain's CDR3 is CATSRPTGGLGNTIYF. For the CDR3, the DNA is TGTGCCACCAGCAGACCGACGGGGGGCCTGGGAAACACCATATATTTT. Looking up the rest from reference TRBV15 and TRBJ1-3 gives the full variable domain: DAMVIQNPRYQVTQFGKPVTLSCSQTLNHNVMYWYQQKSSQAPKLLFHYYDKDFNNEADTPDNFQSRRPNTSFCFLDIRSPGLGDTAMYLCATSRPTGGLGNTIYFGEGSWLTVV.